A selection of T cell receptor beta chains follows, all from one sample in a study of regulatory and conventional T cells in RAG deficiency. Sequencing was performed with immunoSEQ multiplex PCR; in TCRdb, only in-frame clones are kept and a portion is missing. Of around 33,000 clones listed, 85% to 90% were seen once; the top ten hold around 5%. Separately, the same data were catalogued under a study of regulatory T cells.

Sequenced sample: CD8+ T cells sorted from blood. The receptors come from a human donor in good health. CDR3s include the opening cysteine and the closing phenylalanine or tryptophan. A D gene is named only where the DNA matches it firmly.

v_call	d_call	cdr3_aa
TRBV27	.	CASSSTYNEQFF
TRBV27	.	CASSFSGFGANVLTF
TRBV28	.	CAIDRSMNTEAFF
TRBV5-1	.	CASSLGQENTEAFF
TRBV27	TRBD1	CASSPSGGRTDTQYF
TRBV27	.	CASSLSGAGELFF
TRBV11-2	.	CASNLGGAGVNEKLFF
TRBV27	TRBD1	CASSTLRGLGYTF
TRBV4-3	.	CASSQEARINQPQHF
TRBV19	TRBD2	CASSIWTSSGELFF
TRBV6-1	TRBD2	CASSEAGLAGYTDTQYF
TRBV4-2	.	CASSQGNEGRGYYEQYF
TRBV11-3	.	CASSGYEQYF
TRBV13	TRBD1	CASSLALENGQGVDTQYF
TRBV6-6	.	CASSYSDTEAFF
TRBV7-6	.	CASSLGLGNTEAFF
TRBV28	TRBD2	CASSFSGRDPIGGRVAKNIQYF
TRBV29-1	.	CSVSGPAGELFF
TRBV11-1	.	CASSPGPRRREPRDEQFF
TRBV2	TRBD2	CASGLAGGNEQFF
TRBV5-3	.	CASSPRSSYNEQFF
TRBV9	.	CATPREGAHPDTQYF
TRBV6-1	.	CASRDSYEQYF
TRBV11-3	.	CASSSGTRLFF
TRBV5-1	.	CASSLNPERNQPQHF
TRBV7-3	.	CASSLTGEVTGELFF
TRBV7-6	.	CASSSEELSYEQYF
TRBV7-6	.	CASSSRLLPHEQYF
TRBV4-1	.	CASSQDSYNEQFF
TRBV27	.	CASSLWGSQPQHF
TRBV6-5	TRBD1	CASSYSTGKDGYTF
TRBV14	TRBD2	CASSPGTSGSYEQYF
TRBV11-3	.	CASRDVSSRRGNEQFF
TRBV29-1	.	CSVTGLGTDTQYF
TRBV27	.	CASSLSYSNQPQHF
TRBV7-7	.	CASSLDGSGANVLTF
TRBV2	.	CAVSLADQETQYF
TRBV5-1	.	CASSGIGGRDEQYF
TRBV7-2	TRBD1	CASSLGRGPRNEQYF
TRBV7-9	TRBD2	CASSQTSGGNNEQFF
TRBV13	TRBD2	CASSFQLAGDQETQYF
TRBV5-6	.	CASSSNHGINTGELFF
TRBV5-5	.	CASSLEGGRTLFF
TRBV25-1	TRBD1	CASSDIRQGRADTQYF
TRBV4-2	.	CASSQGQGTYEQYF
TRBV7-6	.	CASSLGPESSGNTIYF
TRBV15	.	CATSARTDYYGYTF